The TCR beta chain under discussion was sequenced for a study of identical twins. Concerning this clonotype: Its antigen is unknown.

Each CDR3 protein is one row after TCRdb ran MiXCR on the 5' RACE reads. The table has about 690,000 distinct CDR3 sequences, roughly 6.2% seen once. General study points: Twin pairs had excess sharing that was weaker in beta out-of-frame sequences.

V gave up 2 bases and J gave up 6 bases; unmatched junction bases: 7. The CDR3 loop spans 15 amino acids. The V call is TRBV12-3 or TRBV12-4, the J call TRBJ2-1; 7 nucleotides match TRBD1. Sequenced sample: naive T cells sorted from blood. The TCR sequence derives from a man aged 18 to 29 in good health. The CDR3 loop reads CASSLLSGGRNEQFF. The CDR3 DNA is TGTGCCAGCAGTTTACTATCAGGGGGTCGCAATGAGCAGTTCTTC.